This TCR beta chain derives from a study of T cells after yellow fever vaccination. Overall study context: SMART-Seq v4 Ultra Low Input handled preparation of low-cell-number fractions.

The CDR3 is 11 amino acids. The germline CDR1 and CDR2 sequences are SEHNR and FQNEAQ (reference sequence). The V gene lost 5 bases and the J gene lost 4 bases, with 5 bases spanning the gap. TCRdb redid the calling of the 5' RACE reads with MiXCR, one entry per CDR3 protein. The data contain approximately 260,000 distinct CDR3 sequences, approximately 13% of them singletons. The chain uses TRBV7-9 and TRBJ2-5, with D unclear. The source was CD4+ T cells sorted from PBMCs, collected 45 days after the yellow fever booster vaccination. The TCR comes from a man aged 25-45 years who received the YFV17D yellow fever vaccine. CDR3 in amino acids: CASSDRETQYF. In DNA form, the CDR3 reads TGTGCCAGCAGCGACCGAGAGACCCAGTACTTC.